This T cell receptor beta chain was recorded in a study of T cells in Graves' hyperthyroidism and ophthalmopathy. Study-wide results and limits: Most thyroid-expanded clonotypes above 0.001 were also found in blood. A median 6.5 months before onset, the model predicted ophthalmopathy.

At least 3 on the Clinical Activity Score was recorded for ophthalmopathy patients, who also had NOSPECS grade at least 4 and duration under 3 months. This clonotype was seen many times. Its antigen is as yet unknown. Trimming took 4 bases from V and 4 from J, leaving 12 bases between them. CDR3 length equals 14 residues. Germline V gene lookup returns CDR1 MRHNA and CDR2 SNTAGT. Amplification yielded TCR beta CDR3 regions, with RNA transcripts as the source. The HTBI primer set served for first-round RT-PCR of the TCR CDR3. TCRdb reprocessed the multiplex PCR reads via MiXCR and lists one record per CDR3 protein. The sample shows 30,000 to 35,000 distinct CDR3 sequences, 52% of them seen only once.

The chain recombines TRBV6-4 with TRBJ2-3; TRBD1 might be the D (8 bases). Sequences were obtained from blood. The origin of this receptor is a woman in her 40s with Graves' ophthalmopathy. This CDR3 is CASSGTGGADTQYF. The CDR3 coding sequence is TGTGCCAGCAGTGGCACAGGGGGGGCAGATACGCAGTATTTT.